The next 27 T cell receptor beta chains were all read from a single sample in a study of cytomegalovirus exposure and HLA in healthy donors. The PCR made use of 60 Vbeta and 13 Jbeta primers. Profiling relied on immunoSEQ multiplex PCR, and the TCRdb table lists in-frame clones only, not all of them. The table lists under 110,000 clones, 60% to 80% of them singletons, with approximately 2.8% in the top ten. Sequencing was performed on PBMCs. Every receptor here comes from a female donor in good health and CMV-seronegative.

Many counts were recorded for this clone. The chain joins TRBV19 to TRBJ2-7; 9 nucleotides align to TRBD1. Trimming took 2 bases from V and 3 from J; bases not matched to a gene: 5. This CDR3 region has 15 residues. CDR1 LNHDA and CDR2 SQIVND come from the germline V gene (reference sequence). This CDR3 is CASSINRDRVYEQYF. The CDR3 DNA reads TGTGCCAGTAGTATAAACCGGGACAGGGTCTACGAGCAGTACTTC.

This clone was observed once. The J gene is TRBJ1-1, the V gene TRBV19, with 12 bases matching TRBD1. The length of the CDR3 is 16 residues. Germline CDR1 is LNHDA and CDR2 is SQIVND (reference sequence). The trim removed 6 bases at V and 2 bases at J, leaving 7 bases unmatched. The DNA for the CDR3 is TGTGCCAGTAGCACGGGACAGGGGGCGCGAAACACTGAAGCTTTCTTT. Amino acid sequence: CASSTGQGARNTEAFF.

V gene TRBV4-3 combines with J gene TRBJ1-1, with D tentatively TRBD1 (6 bases). V was cut by 4 bases and J by 1 base, with 10 bases left in between. The CDR3 consists of 14 residues. Germline lookup yields CDR1 LGHNA and CDR2 YSLEER. CDR3 in amino acids: CASSPRTANTEAFF. The CDR3, as DNA: TGCGCCAGCAGCCCCCGGACAGCGAACACTGAAGCTTTCTTT.

There are a few counts of this clone. This chain connects TRBV28 to TRBJ1-5; no firm D call. The CDR3 consists of 13 residues. Germline V gene sequence: CDR1 MDHEN, CDR2 SYDVKM. Trimming took 10 bases from V and 1 from J, leaving 11 bases between them. This chain's CDR3 is CATSAFSNQPQHF. In DNA form, the CDR3 reads TGTGCCACCTCCGCGTTCAGCAATCAGCCCCAGCATTTT.

V and J are TRBV6-5 and TRBJ2-3; unclear D gene. The CDR3 length is 14 residues. The V end was cut by 2 bases, the J end by 3 bases, with 9 bases between. Looked up from germline, CDR1 is MNHEY and CDR2 is SVGAGI. The CDR3 DNA sequence: TGTGCCAGCAGTTACCGAGTGATTACAGATACGCAGTATTTT. It codes for CASSYRVITDTQYF.

The chain links TRBV7-9 to TRBJ1-1; tentative D call: TRBD1 (6 bases). Germline CDR1 SEHNR, CDR2 FQNEAQ (reference sequence). CDR3 length: 14 amino acids. Trimming removed 6 bases from V and 1 base from J, with 12 bases in between. The CDR3 coding sequence is TGTGCCAGCAGGGGTGGGGGCGAGAACACTGAAGCTTTCTTT. Translating gives CASRGGGENTEAFF.

This chain uses TRBV7-2 with TRBJ1-1; D is uncertain. CDR1 and CDR2 (germline): SGHTA, FQGNSA. Trimming removed 2 bases from V and 1 base from J, with 8 bases in between. This CDR3 is 14 amino acids long. The CDR3 here is CASSLSVGNTEAFF. As DNA, the CDR3 is TGTGCCAGCAGCTTATCCGTCGGGAACACTGAAGCTTTCTTT.

The chain recombines TRBV27 with TRBJ2-5, with 10 bases fitting TRBD2. Germline CDR1 MNHEY, CDR2 SMNVEV (reference sequence). This CDR3 has 15 residues. V was pared by 7 bases and J by 5 bases, with 10 bases of the junction left unmatched. The CDR3 is CASTESGRARETQYF. CDR3 DNA sequence: TGTGCCAGCACGGAAAGCGGGAGGGCCCGCGAGACCCAGTACTTC.

This clone has ten or more counts. The gene calls are TRBV7-2 and TRBJ2-3; D is uncertain. V lost 3 bases and J lost 1, with 11 bases in between. The CDR3 consists of 15 residues. Germline CDR1 reads SGHTA; CDR2 reads FQGNSA. The CDR3 protein is CASSFRAGRTDTQYF. The DNA of the CDR3 is TGTGCCAGCAGCTTCCGCGCCGGTCGCACAGATACGCAGTATTTT.

The CDR3 DNA is TGTGCCACCGATGCAGGGGGAATTAAACTGTTTTTT. As protein: CATDAGGIKLFF. This chain uses TRBV28 with TRBJ1-4; TRBD1 matches at 7 bases. This CDR3 contains 12 residues. J gave up 11 bases and V 10 bases, and 10 bases lay outside the gene matches. From germline, CDR1 is MDHEN and CDR2 SYDVKM.

The rearrangement uses TRBV6-1 and TRBJ2-7; D not certain. Germline CDR1 is MNHNS and CDR2 is SASEGT. CDR3 length: 13 residues. Trimming stripped 6 bases from V and 0 bases from J, with 9 bases between. The CDR3 spells CASRHLSSYEQYF. CDR3 coding DNA: TGTGCCAGCAGACACCTCAGCTCCTACGAGCAGTACTTC.

This clone turned up a few times. The chain uses TRBV5-8 and TRBJ2-3, with 10 bases lining up with TRBD1. This CDR3 comprises 16 residues. Trimming removed 3 bases from V and 1 base from J; junction bases left unmatched: 5. Per the germline V gene, CDR1 is SGHTS and CDR2 is YDEGEE. The CDR3 loop is CASSWATGGGTDTQYF. DNA of the CDR3: TGTGCCAGCAGCTGGGCGACAGGGGGCGGCACAGATACGCAGTATTTT.

The chain recombines TRBV30 with TRBJ2-1, with TRBD1 as a possible D gene (5 bases). The CDR3 is made up of 15 amino acids. V lost 5 bases and J lost 4, with 18 bases in between. The germline gives CDR1 GTSNPN, CDR2 SVGIG (reference sequence). The CDR3 loop is CAWAPSRTGYNEQFF. The CDR3 coding sequence is TGTGCCTGGGCACCCTCTCGAACAGGTTACAATGAGCAGTTCTTC.

The chain recombines TRBV7-3 with TRBJ2-1, with D hard to call. Germline V gene lookup returns CDR1 SGHTA and CDR2 FQGTGA. The ends were cut back, 4 bases at V and 2 bases at J, with 9 bases in the middle. The CDR3 is made up of 14 amino acids. In DNA, the CDR3 is TGTGCCAGCAGCTCATCCGGTACCTACAATGAGCAGTTCTTC. It is translated as CASSSSGTYNEQFF. The variable domain in full, completed from reference TRBV7-3 and TRBJ2-1, reads GAGVSQTPSNKVTEKGKYVELRCDPISGHTALYWYRQSLGQGPEFLIYFQGTGAADDSGLPNDRFFAVRPEGSVSTLKIQRTERGDSAVYLCASSSSGTYNEQFFGPGTRLTVL.

This clone was seen a few times. The chain uses TRBV30 and TRBJ1-6, with D possibly TRBD1 on 6 matching bases. Germline V gene sequence: CDR1 GTSNPN, CDR2 SVGIG (reference sequence). Trimming shortened V by 4 bases and J by 6 bases, and 13 bases separated the two germline ends. This CDR3 is built from 14 residues. Here the CDR3 reads CAWNPWGPNSPLHF. The CDR3 bases are TGTGCCTGGAACCCTTGGGGGCCTAATTCACCCCTCCACTTT.

The count of this clone is one. The chain employs TRBV7-9 and TRBJ1-2; D may be TRBD1 (6 bases). This CDR3 has 15 residues. V lost 0 bases to trimming and J lost 8 bases, with 16 bases between them. Looked up from germline, CDR1 is SEHNR and CDR2 is FQNEAQ (reference sequence). The CDR3 bases are TGTGCCAGCAGCTTAGCTGGCAGGGCTCAGGGGGGCTACACCTTC. Translated: CASSLAGRAQGGYTF.

This clone was recorded only once. The gene calls are TRBV18 and TRBJ2-7, with TRBD1 matching over 7 bases. From germline, CDR1 is KGHSH and CDR2 LQKENI. This CDR3 has 15 amino acids. After removal of 2 bases from V and 2 bases from J, the junction contained 6 bases not matched to a gene. The CDR3 protein is CASSPGPGTAYEQYF. The DNA of the CDR3 is TGTGCCAGCTCACCAGGCCCCGGGACAGCCTACGAGCAGTACTTC.

The chain employs TRBV7-8 and TRBJ2-1, with a tentative D call TRBD2 (6 bases). There are 16 residues in the CDR3. CDR1 SGHVS and CDR2 FQNEAQ come from the germline V gene. V lost 5 bases and J lost 5, with 19 bases in between. The CDR3 spells CASSVRAGTYNNEQFF. CDR3 in DNA: TGTGCCAGCAGCGTCAGAGCCGGGACTTATAACAATGAGCAGTTCTTC.

V usage is TRBV2 and J usage is TRBJ2-4; 7 bases agree with TRBD2. CDR1 and CDR2 from the germline V gene are SNHLY and FYNNEI. V lost 4 bases to trimming and J lost 1 base; unmatched junction nucleotides: 13. This CDR3 has 18 residues. This chain's CDR3 is CASSGRASGREAKNIQYF. CDR3 coding DNA: TGTGCCAGCAGTGGAAGGGCCTCTGGGCGGGAGGCCAAAAACATTCAGTACTTC.

The rearrangement joins TRBV5-1 to TRBJ1-1; 12 bases line up with TRBD1. Germline V gives CDR1 SGHRS, CDR2 YFSETQ. V dropped 4 bases and J dropped 4; count of bases not matched to a gene: 2. The CDR3 loop spans 14 amino acids. CDR3: CASSVGQGATEAFF. The CDR3 DNA is TGCGCCAGCAGCGTGGGACAGGGGGCCACTGAAGCTTTCTTT.

This chain links TRBV15 with TRBJ2-7, with D tentatively TRBD2 (5 bases). V lost 5 bases and J 7 bases, leaving 15 bases between the germline ends. CDR3 length equals 13 residues. Germline V CDR1 and CDR2: LNHNV, YYDKDF (reference sequence). The CDR3 reads CATSRDLAREQYF. In DNA, the CDR3 is TGTGCCACCAGCCGGGATTTAGCGAGGGAGCAGTACTTC.

This chain connects TRBV5-1 to TRBJ2-1; 14 bases are shared with TRBD2. V lost 4 bases, J lost 1 base, and 10 bases stayed unmatched. CDR3 size: 19 residues. Germline lookup yields CDR1 SGHRS and CDR2 YFSETQ. CDR3 DNA sequence: TGCGCCAGCAGCCTTGGACTAGCGGGAGGCCGGATTTCCTACAATGAGCAGTTCTTC. Amino acid sequence: CASSLGLAGGRISYNEQFF.

This sequence joins TRBV9 and TRBJ2-1; TRBD1 might be the D (6 bases). CDR1 is SGDLS and CDR2 is YYNGEE in the germline V gene. CDR3 length: 15 amino acids. V shed 1 base and J shed 4 bases, with 12 bases lying between them. DNA of the CDR3: TGTGCCAGCAGCGTATGGGGGCAGGGATACAATGAGCAGTTCTTC. It is translated as CASSVWGQGYNEQFF.

This clone was counted a single time. The rearrangement joins TRBV9 to TRBJ2-2; 10 bases fit TRBD2. With V trimmed by 0 bases and J by 7 bases, 3 bases remained unmatched. The CDR3 spans 15 residues. Germline values: CDR1 SGDLS, CDR2 YYNGEE. CDR3 DNA: TGTGCCAGCAGCGTAGTCCCTAGCGGGAGCGGGGAGCTGTTTTTT. As protein: CASSVVPSGSGELFF.

To note about this clone: At one boundary the junction diverges from the germline segment, which might be a read error. The chain couples TRBV6-5 to TRBJ2-7; 9 nucleotides match TRBD2. CDR3 size: 14 residues. Germline assignment: CDR1 MNHEY and CDR2 SVGAGI. Here the CDR3 reads CASSDSSGNYEQYF. As DNA, the CDR3 is TGTGCCAGCAGTGACTCTAGCGGGAACTACGAGCAGTACTTC.

This clone has more than one count but fewer than ten. This rearrangement joins TRBV2 to TRBJ1-4; TRBD1 agrees at 7 bases. Germline V gene lookup returns CDR1 SNHLY and CDR2 FYNNEI. With V trimmed by 1 base and J by 6 bases, 8 bases remained unmatched. This CDR3 is 16 amino acids long. CDR3 amino acids: CASSEVYRGEDEKLFF. CDR3 bases: TGTGCCAGCAGTGAAGTGTACAGGGGAGAAGATGAAAAACTGTTTTTT.

This chain uses TRBV9 with TRBJ2-2, with 7 bases identical to TRBD1. V lost 1 base to trimming and J lost 0 bases; unmatched junction nucleotides: 6. This CDR3 spans 17 amino acids. CDR1 and CDR2 from the germline V gene are SGDLS and YYNGEE. CDR3 DNA sequence: TGTGCCAGCAGCGTACAGGGGACAGCTTCGAACACCGGGGAGCTGTTTTTT. Its protein product is CASSVQGTASNTGELFF.